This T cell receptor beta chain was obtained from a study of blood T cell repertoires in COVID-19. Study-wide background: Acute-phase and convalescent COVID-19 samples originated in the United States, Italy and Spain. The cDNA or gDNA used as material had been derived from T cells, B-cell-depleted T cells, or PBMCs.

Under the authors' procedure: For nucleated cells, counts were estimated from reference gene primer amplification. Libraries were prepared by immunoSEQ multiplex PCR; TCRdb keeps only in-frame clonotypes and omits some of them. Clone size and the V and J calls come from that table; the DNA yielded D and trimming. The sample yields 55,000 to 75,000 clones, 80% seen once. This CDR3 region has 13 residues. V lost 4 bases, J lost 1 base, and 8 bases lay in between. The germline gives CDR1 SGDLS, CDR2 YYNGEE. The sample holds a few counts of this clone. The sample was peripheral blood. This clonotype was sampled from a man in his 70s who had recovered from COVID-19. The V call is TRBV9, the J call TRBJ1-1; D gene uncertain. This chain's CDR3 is CASSPGENTEAFF. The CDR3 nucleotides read TGTGCCAGCAGCCCCGGGGAGAACACTGAAGCTTTCTTT. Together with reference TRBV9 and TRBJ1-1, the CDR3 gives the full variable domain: DSGVTQTPKHLITATGQRVTLRCSPRSGDLSVYWYQQSLDQGLQFLIQYYNGEERAKGNILERFSAQQFPDLHSELNLSSLELGDSALYFCASSPGENTEAFFGQGTRLTVV.